Detailed here is one T cell receptor (beta chain). A read error may explain this, as a much larger clone is one base away. Combining iRepertoire HTBI primers with Arm-PCR of CDR3 regions, the authors built TCR beta libraries. TCRdb independently ran MiXCR on the multiplex PCR reads; one entry per CDR3 protein. The repertoire includes some 410,000 distinct CDR3 sequences, over 15% of them detected once, and approximately 12% sits in the top ten. Time point denoted: newly diagnosed GD, antithyroid drugs for less than 3 months. From PBMCs, RNA was extracted and then used to make the TCR library. This specimen belongs to a study of regulatory T cells in long-lasting Graves disease. Germline CDR1 is DFQATT and CDR2 is SNEGSKA (reference sequence). The CDR3 covers 14 residues. This same sample was also part of a study on T cells in Graves' hyperthyroidism and ophthalmopathy. That study adds: Researchers ran a first-round RT-PCR on the TCR CDR3 using the HTBI primer set.

The sequence was collected from a woman in her twenties or thirties with Graves disease. Here the sequenced sample was peripheral blood mononuclear cells (PBMCs), taken at new diagnosis, from a patient treated with antithyroid drugs. The V gene is TRBV20-1, the J gene TRBJ1-1; 8 bases align to TRBD1. CDR3 nucleotide sequence: TGCAGTGCGCTGCAGGGGGCTGGGAACACTGAAGCTTCCTTT. Amino acid sequence: CSALQGAGNTEASF.